The clone carrying this T cell receptor beta chain has a handful of counts. Its antigen remains unknown. These data belong to a study of OX40 agonist ivuxolimab in advanced cancers. Study results and limitations: Partial responders at 0.1-3.0 mg/kg showed near-lowest clonal expansion. Among some nonresponders, normalized T-cell clonal expansion was also low.

Patients were ruled out by autoimmune disease history or systemic immunosuppression. CDR3 length: 15 residues. CDR1 MDHEN and CDR2 SYDVKM come from the germline V gene. Trimming cost V 3 bases and J 8 bases; bases outside gene matches: 10. Libraries were prepared by immunoSEQ multiplex PCR; TCRdb keeps only in-frame clonotypes and omits some of them. The sample lists about 36,000 clones; 70% to 80% were seen once. The V gene is TRBV28, the J gene TRBJ2-1, with TRBD2 matching over 7 bases. This TCR was recovered from an adult with an advanced solid tumor such as melanoma, head and neck, liver or kidney cancer. The material was CD4+ or CD8+ T cells sorted from blood, obtained in a trial of the OX40 agonist ivuxolimab. This chain's CDR3 is CASSLMVGSGDEQFF. In DNA, the CDR3 is TGTGCCAGCAGTTTGATGGTGGGAAGCGGGGATGAGCAGTTCTTC.